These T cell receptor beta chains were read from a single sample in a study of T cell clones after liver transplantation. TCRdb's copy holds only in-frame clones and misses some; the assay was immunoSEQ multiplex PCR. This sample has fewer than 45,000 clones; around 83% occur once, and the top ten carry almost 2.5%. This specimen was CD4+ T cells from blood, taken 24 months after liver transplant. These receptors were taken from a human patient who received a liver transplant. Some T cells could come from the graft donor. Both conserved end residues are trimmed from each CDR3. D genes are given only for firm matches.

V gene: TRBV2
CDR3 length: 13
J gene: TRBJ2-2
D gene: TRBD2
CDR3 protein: ASSSPRGTTGELF

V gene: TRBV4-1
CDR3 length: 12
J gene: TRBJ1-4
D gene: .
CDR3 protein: ASSLFGIEEKLF

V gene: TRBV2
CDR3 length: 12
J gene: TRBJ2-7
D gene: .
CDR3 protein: ASSGRSSSYEQY

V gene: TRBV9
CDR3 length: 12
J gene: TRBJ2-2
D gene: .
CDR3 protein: ASSVEGVTGELF

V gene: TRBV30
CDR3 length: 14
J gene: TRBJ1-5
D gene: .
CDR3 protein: AWSAETGRSNQPQH

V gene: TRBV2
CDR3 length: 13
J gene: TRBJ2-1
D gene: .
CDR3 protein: ASTVLGAWGNEQF

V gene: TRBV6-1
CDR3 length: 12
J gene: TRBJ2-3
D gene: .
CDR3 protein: ASSVAGSVDTQY

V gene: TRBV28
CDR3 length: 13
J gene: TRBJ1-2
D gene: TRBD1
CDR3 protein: ASNPRDSSLFRYT

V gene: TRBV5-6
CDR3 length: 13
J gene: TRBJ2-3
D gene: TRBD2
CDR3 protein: ASSFSGRATNTQY

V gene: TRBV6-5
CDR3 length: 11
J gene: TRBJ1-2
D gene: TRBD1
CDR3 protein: ASSYRQGGGYT

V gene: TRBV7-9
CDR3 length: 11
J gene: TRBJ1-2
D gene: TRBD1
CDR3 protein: ASSRGEDYGYT

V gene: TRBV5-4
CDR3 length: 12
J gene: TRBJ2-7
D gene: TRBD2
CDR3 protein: ASSTGLASYEQY

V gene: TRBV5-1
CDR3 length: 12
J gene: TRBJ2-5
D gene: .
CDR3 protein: ASSPGFIQETQY

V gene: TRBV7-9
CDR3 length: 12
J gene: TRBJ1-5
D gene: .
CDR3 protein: ASSPHGGPQPQH

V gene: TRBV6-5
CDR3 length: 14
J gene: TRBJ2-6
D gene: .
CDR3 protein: ASSYDGRGGANVLT

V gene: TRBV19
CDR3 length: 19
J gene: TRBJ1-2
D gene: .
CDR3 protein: ASSIGRPGTAGRGLRMSYT

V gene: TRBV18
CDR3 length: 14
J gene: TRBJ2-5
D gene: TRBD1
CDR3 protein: ASSPPTGVVGETQY

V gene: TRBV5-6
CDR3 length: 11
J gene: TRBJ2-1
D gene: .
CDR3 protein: ASSLRSRNEQF

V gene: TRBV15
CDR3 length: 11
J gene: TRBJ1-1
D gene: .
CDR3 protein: ATSRVMNTEAF

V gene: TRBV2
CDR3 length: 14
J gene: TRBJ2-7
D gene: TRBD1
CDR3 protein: ASSETIPGTAYEQY

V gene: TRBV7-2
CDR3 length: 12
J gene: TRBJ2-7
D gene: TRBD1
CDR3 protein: ASSPRDRGLEQY

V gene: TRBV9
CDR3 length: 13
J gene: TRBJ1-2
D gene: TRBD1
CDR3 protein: ASSVTHGTGVGYT

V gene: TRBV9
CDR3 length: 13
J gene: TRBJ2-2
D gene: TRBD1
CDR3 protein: ASSETGLGTGELF

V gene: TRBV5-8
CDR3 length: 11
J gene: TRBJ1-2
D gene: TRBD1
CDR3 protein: ASSRTGRTGYT

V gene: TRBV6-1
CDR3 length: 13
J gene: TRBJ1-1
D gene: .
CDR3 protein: ASSEAVNRQSEAF

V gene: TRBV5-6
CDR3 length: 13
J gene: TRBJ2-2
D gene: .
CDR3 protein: ASSFKGLGTGELF

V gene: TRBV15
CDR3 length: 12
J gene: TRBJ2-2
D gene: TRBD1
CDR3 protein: ATSRTGGGGELF